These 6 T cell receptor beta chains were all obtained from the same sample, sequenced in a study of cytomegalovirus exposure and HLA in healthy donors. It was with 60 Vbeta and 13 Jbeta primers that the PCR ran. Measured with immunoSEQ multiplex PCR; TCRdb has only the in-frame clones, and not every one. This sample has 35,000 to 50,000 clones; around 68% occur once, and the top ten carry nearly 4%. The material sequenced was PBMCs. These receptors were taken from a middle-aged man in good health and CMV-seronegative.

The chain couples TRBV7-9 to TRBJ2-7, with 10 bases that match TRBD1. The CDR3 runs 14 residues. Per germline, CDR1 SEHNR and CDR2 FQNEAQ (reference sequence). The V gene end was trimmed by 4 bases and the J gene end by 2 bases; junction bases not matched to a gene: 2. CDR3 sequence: CASSWGQGPYEQYF. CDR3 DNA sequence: TGTGCCAGCAGCTGGGGACAGGGGCCCTACGAGCAGTACTTC.

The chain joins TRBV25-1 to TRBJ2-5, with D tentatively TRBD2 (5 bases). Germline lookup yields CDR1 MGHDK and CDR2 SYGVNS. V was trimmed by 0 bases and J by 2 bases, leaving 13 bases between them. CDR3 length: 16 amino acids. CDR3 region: CASSEYMGSGQETQYF. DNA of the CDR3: TGTGCCAGCAGTGAATACATGGGGAGTGGACAAGAGACCCAGTACTTC.

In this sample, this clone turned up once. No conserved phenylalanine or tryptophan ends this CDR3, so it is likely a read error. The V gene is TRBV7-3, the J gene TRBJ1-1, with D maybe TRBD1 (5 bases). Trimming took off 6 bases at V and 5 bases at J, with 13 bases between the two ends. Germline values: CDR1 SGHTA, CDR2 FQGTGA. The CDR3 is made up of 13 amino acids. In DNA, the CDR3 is TGTGCCAGCAGACTCCGGGAGGGGACTGAAGCTTTCGTT. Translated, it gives CASRLREGTEAFV.

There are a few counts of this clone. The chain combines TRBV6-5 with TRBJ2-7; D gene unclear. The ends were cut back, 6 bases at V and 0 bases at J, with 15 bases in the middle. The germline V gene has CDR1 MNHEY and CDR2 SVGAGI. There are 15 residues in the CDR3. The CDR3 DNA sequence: TGTGCCAGCAGCTCCCCAACGAAGAGCTCCTACGAGCAGTACTTC. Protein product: CASSSPTKSSYEQYF.

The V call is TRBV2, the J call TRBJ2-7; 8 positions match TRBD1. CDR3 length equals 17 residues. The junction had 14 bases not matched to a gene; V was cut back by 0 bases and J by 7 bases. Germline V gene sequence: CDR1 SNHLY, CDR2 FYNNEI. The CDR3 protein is CASSEAPDRGPLGEQYF. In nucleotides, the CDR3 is TGTGCCAGCAGTGAAGCGCCCGACAGGGGTCCCCTCGGGGAGCAGTACTTC.

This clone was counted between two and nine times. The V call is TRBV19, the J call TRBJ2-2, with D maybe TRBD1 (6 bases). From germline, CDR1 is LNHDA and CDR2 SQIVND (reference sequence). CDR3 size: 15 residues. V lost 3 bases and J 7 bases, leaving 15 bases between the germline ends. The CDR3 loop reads CASSIQPQTGGELFF. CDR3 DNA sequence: TGTGCCAGTAGTATCCAACCCCAGACAGGCGGGGAGCTGTTTTTT.